The 32 T cell receptor beta chains below come from one sample, sequenced in a study of post-analysis software for immune sequencing data. Study conclusions and caveats: Patients used a handful of TRBV segments, including TRBV5-6, TRBV5-1 and TRBV20-1, more often than controls.

Every TCR beta cDNA library bore unique molecular identifiers. TCRdb reanalysed the PCR reads using MiXCR and keeps one entry per CDR3 protein. The sample has about 680,000 distinct CDR3 sequences, around 64% seen once. The antigens of these receptors remain unknown. The sequencing input was blood. All receptors come from a girl between 2 and 10 years old with multiple sclerosis.

J is TRBJ1-2 and V is TRBV3-1; D unclear. Trimming left V 4 bases short and J 6 bases short, with 12 bases between. The CDR3 is made up of 13 amino acids. CDR1 is LGHDT and CDR2 is YNNKEL in the germline V gene (reference sequence). The CDR3 DNA follows: TGTGCCAGCAGCCCCCGGTCGCCCGATGGCTACACCTTC. It translates to CASSPRSPDGYTF.

The chain employs TRBV4-1 and TRBJ2-4, with TRBD1 identical over 9 bases. This CDR3 region has 15 residues. CDR1 is MGHRA and CDR2 is YSYEKL in the germline V gene. V shed 6 bases, J shed 5 bases, and the junction held 8 bases outside the gene matches. The CDR3 sequence: CASRRTGAGQNIQYF. The CDR3 nucleotides are TGCGCCAGCAGACGGACAGGGGCAGGGCAAAACATTCAGTACTTC.

This clonotype was seen only a few times. The rearrangement joins TRBV9 to TRBJ2-3; D gene ambiguous. This CDR3 is 12 amino acids long. V was clipped by 0 bases and J by 8 bases, with 7 bases between them. Germline V gene data show CDR1 as SGDLS and CDR2 as YYNGEE. The CDR3 loop reads CASSVVLGTQYF. CDR3 coding DNA: TGTGCCAGCAGCGTAGTGTTGGGTACGCAGTATTTT. Complete variable domain (other parts from reference TRBV9 and TRBJ2-3): DSGVTQTPKHLITATGQRVTLRCSPRSGDLSVYWYQQSLDQGLQFLIQYYNGEERAKGNILERFSAQQFPDLHSELNLSSLELGDSALYFCASSVVLGTQYFGPGTRLTVL.

This chain uses TRBV6-2 or TRBV6-3 with TRBJ2-7, with D possibly matching TRBD1 (6 bases). V lost 6 bases to trimming and J lost 0 bases, with 15 bases between them. Germline-derived CDR1 and CDR2 are MNHEY and SVGEGT. The CDR3 runs 15 residues. Here the CDR3 DNA reads TGTGCCAGCAGCCCCCGGACAGCTCTCTCCTACGAGCAGTACTTC. This gives the protein CASSPRTALSYEQYF.

CDR3 in amino acids: CASSHQGANTEAFF. The CDR3 DNA reads as TGTGCCAGCAGTCACCAGGGGGCCAACACTGAAGCTTTCTTT. This chain uses TRBV6-1 with TRBJ1-1, with 8 nucleotides matching TRBD1. The trim removed 5 bases at V and 2 bases at J, leaving 4 bases unmatched. Germline CDR1 and CDR2: MNHNS and SASEGT. This CDR3 has 14 residues.

J is TRBJ2-3 and V is TRBV5-6, with TRBD1 matching over 8 bases. This CDR3 is built from 15 residues. The germline gives CDR1 SGHDT, CDR2 YYEEEE. V shed 5 bases, J shed 2 bases, and the junction held 7 bases outside the gene matches. CDR3 protein: CASSRGQDFTDTQYF. CDR3 coding DNA: TGTGCCAGCAGTCGGGGACAGGATTTCACAGATACGCAGTATTTT.

This sequence joins TRBV7-9 and TRBJ2-7; 9 nucleotides line up with TRBD1. J lost 3 bases, V lost 5 bases, and 14 bases had no gene match. CDR1 and CDR2 from the germline V gene are SEHNR and FQNEAQ (reference sequence). The CDR3 is 17 residues long. The CDR3 coding sequence is TGTGCCAGCAGCCCGGACAGGGGAGTACAGTTGGACTACGAGCAGTACTTC. As protein: CASSPDRGVQLDYEQYF.

The chain has TRBV27 and TRBJ1-1; a possible D gene is TRBD1 (5 bases). CDR3 size: 16 residues. V lost 3 bases to trimming and J lost 4 bases, with 18 bases between them. The V gene's germline CDR1 is MNHEY and CDR2 SMNVEV (reference sequence). DNA of the CDR3: TGTGCCAGCAGTTTCCAGGGTTCTTATTTCGGCACTGAAGCTTTCTTT. Translated, it gives CASSFQGSYFGTEAFF.

This chain connects TRBV10-3 to TRBJ2-5; D ambiguous. This CDR3 has 12 residues. V lost 6 bases and J 3 bases, leaving 8 bases between the germline ends. Germline loops: CDR1 ENHRY, CDR2 SYGVKD. The CDR3 nucleotides are TGTGCCATCAGCTCGGCAGAAGAGACCCAGTACTTC. This translates into CAISSAEETQYF.

The genes are TRBV4-1 and TRBJ1-5; D remains unclear. CDR1 is MGHRA and CDR2 is YSYEKL in the germline V gene. V was cut by 2 bases and J by 1 base, with 12 bases left in between. The CDR3 runs to 16 residues. CDR3 loop: CASSQLTDLSNQPQHF. The DNA for the CDR3 is TGCGCCAGCAGCCAATTGACGGATTTAAGCAATCAGCCCCAGCATTTT.

The CDR3 DNA reads as TGTGCCAGCAGTTATCGCACTAGCGGGGATCTACGCGAGCAGTACTTC. It specifies CASSYRTSGDLREQYF. The J gene is TRBJ2-7, the V gene TRBV6-6, with 10 bases fitting TRBD2. CDR3 length: 16 amino acids. J gave up 6 bases and V 3 bases, and 11 bases lay outside the gene matches. CDR1 is MNHNY, CDR2 SVGAGI, per germline (reference sequence).

The gene calls are TRBV7-9 and TRBJ2-7; 7 nucleotides align to TRBD1. Germline V gene sequence: CDR1 SEHNR, CDR2 FQNEAQ (reference sequence). With 4 bases clipped from V and 4 bases from J, the junction kept 7 bases outside the gene matches. The CDR3 extends over 14 amino acids. The DNA of the CDR3 is TGTGCCAGCAGCTCTGACAGGGTTAGATACGAGCAGTACTTC. Protein product: CASSSDRVRYEQYF.

V and J are TRBV5-1 and TRBJ2-1; D call uncertain. Trimming removed 0 bases at V and 6 bases at J, with 16 bases between. CDR3 size: 16 residues. Germline assignment: CDR1 SGHRS and CDR2 YFSETQ. The CDR3 DNA follows: TGCGCCAGCAGCTTGGTTCCAGTTGAATCCGGCAATGAGCAGTTCTTC. It encodes CASSLVPVESGNEQFF.

This clonotype occurred a few times. The V call is TRBV20-1, the J call TRBJ1-2; 8 bases line up with TRBD1. Per the germline V gene, CDR1 is DFQATT and CDR2 is SNEGSKA (reference sequence). V shed 2 bases and J 0 bases; nucleotides not matched to a gene: 11. This CDR3 is built from 17 residues. CDR3 in amino acids: CSARFSPGGYPNYGYTF. DNA of the CDR3: TGCAGTGCTAGATTCTCGCCAGGGGGCTACCCTAACTATGGCTACACCTTC.

This clonotype appeared once. The chain joins TRBV10-1 to TRBJ1-1, with D unresolved. The CDR3 has 13 residues. The germline V gene has CDR1 WNHNN and CDR2 SYGVQD (reference sequence). Deletions cut 4 bases from V and 8 bases from J, with 14 bases between. The CDR3 loop reads CASSGTADSEAFF. CDR3 nucleotides: TGCGCCAGCAGTGGGACCGCCGATTCAGAAGCTTTCTTT.

This sequence joins TRBV7-8 and TRBJ2-3; D perhaps matches TRBD1 (5 bases). The CDR3 consists of 16 residues. Germline V gene sequence: CDR1 SGHVS, CDR2 FQNEAQ. Trimming shortened V by 5 bases and J by 4 bases, and 19 bases separated the two germline ends. The CDR3 protein is CASSPARVRASDTQYF. The CDR3, as DNA: TGTGCCAGCAGCCCTGCCAGGGTACGAGCGTCAGATACGCAGTATTTT.

This clonotype showed up just a few times. CDR3 coding DNA: TGCAGCGTTGAATGGCGGGGCACAGATACGCAGTATTTT. Protein product: CSVEWRGTDTQYF. The V and J genes are TRBV29-1 and TRBJ2-3, with D possibly matching TRBD2 (5 bases). Germline assignment: CDR1 SQVTM and CDR2 ANQGSEA. V lost 2 bases to trimming and J lost 1 base, with 7 bases between them. This CDR3 has 13 residues.

CDR3 amino acids: CASSAGGEETQYF. In DNA form, the CDR3 reads TGTGCCAGCAGCGCCGGGGGGGAGGAGACCCAGTACTTC. The chain has TRBV5-6 and TRBJ2-5; TRBD2 aligns across 8 bases. V shed 4 bases and J 5 bases; nucleotides not matched to a gene: 4. Germline-derived CDR1 and CDR2 are SGHDT and YYEEEE. The CDR3 covers 13 residues.

This clonotype was counted once. The germline gene is not matched at one end of the junction; a read error may be the cause. This chain's CDR3 is CASNQEGSQNNYGYTF. Written as DNA, the CDR3 is TGCGCCAGCAACCAAGAGGGGTCCCAAAATAACTATGGCTACACCTTC. The rearrangement links TRBV4-3 to TRBJ1-2, with D possibly matching TRBD1 (5 bases). The CDR3 sequence is 16 residues long. Per germline, CDR1 LGHNA and CDR2 YSLEER.

The rearrangement links TRBV27 to TRBJ2-1, with 7 bases lining up with TRBD2. The CDR3 spans 16 residues. Trimming removed 5 bases from V and 4 bases from J; junction bases left unmatched: 11. The germline V gene has CDR1 MNHEY and CDR2 SMNVEV (reference sequence). In DNA, the CDR3 is TGTGCCAGCAGTATTCAACTAGCGCGGCGGTACAATGAGCAGTTCTTC. Translated: CASSIQLARRYNEQFF.

This clonotype was seen a handful of times. The chain has TRBV7-9 and TRBJ2-5, with D perhaps matching TRBD1 (6 bases). Per germline, CDR1 SEHNR and CDR2 FQNEAQ (reference sequence). The CDR3 covers 16 residues. V lost 1 base and J 6 bases, leaving 18 bases between the germline ends. The CDR3 DNA reads as TGTGCCAGCAGCTTAGAGGGAGCCGGGACACTGCAGACCCAGTACTTC. It encodes CASSLEGAGTLQTQYF.

The chain couples TRBV12-3 or TRBV12-4 to TRBJ2-1, with unresolved D. V dropped 7 bases and J dropped 0 bases, with 10 bases sitting between them. This CDR3 contains 14 residues. CDR3 in amino acids: CASMVASSYNEQFF. The DNA of the CDR3 is TGTGCCAGCATGGTGGCTAGCTCCTACAATGAGCAGTTCTTC.

Remarks on this clonotype: The junction and the germline gene differ at one end; a read error may be behind it. The chain couples TRBV6-6 to TRBJ2-4; the D is unclear. Near its end, the DNA agrees better with TRBJ2-7, so the J call may be wrong. Germline CDR1 reads MNHNY; CDR2 reads SVGAGI (reference sequence). The CDR3 is 15 amino acids. CDR3 in amino acids: CASNYSGQARDEQYF. The CDR3 nucleotides read TGTGCCAGCAATTACTCTGGGCAAGCAAGGGACGAGCAGTACTTC.

The chain combines TRBV12-3 or TRBV12-4 with TRBJ1-2; D uncertain. The CDR3 sequence is 13 residues long. V was clipped by 6 bases and J by 8 bases, with 16 bases between them. The CDR3 nucleotides are TGTGCCAGCAGACTTCCCGGCAGTTGGGGCTACACCTTC. It is translated as CASRLPGSWGYTF.

This rearrangement joins TRBV10-3 to TRBJ2-1, with 12 bases that match TRBD2. The CDR3 runs 17 residues. The trim removed 4 bases at V and 9 bases at J, leaving 13 bases unmatched. Germline V gene sequence: CDR1 ENHRY, CDR2 SYGVKD. DNA of the CDR3: TGTGCCATCAGTGGATCCCGACTAGCGGGAGTTCCGAGTGAGCAGTTCTTC. It is translated as CAISGSRLAGVPSEQFF.

This clonotype was observed a handful of times. V gene TRBV10-3 combines with J gene TRBJ2-1; D gene uncertain. Germline CDR1 and CDR2: ENHRY and SYGVKD. Trimming pared 5 bases from V and 7 bases from J, leaving 9 bases between. The length of the CDR3 is 12 residues. The CDR3, as DNA: TGTGCCATCAGTCTTGATTCTAATGAGCAGTTCTTC. This gives the protein CAISLDSNEQFF.

The chain joins TRBV29-1 to TRBJ2-7; D gene unclear. The germline V gene has CDR1 SQVTM and CDR2 ANQGSEA. The CDR3 runs to 13 residues. The ends were cut back, 4 bases at V and 2 bases at J, with 12 bases in the middle. CDR3 nucleotides: TGCAGCGTTGCCGGAAGAGTTGCCTACGAGCAGTACTTC. Amino acid sequence: CSVAGRVAYEQYF.

This rearrangement joins TRBV6-2 or TRBV6-3 to TRBJ2-3, with D possibly being TRBD1 (6 bases). With 2 bases removed from V and 5 bases from J, the gap between germline ends came to 14 bases. The CDR3 loop spans 15 amino acids. Germline loops: CDR1 MNHEY, CDR2 SVGEGT. CDR3 region: CASSYVGAYEDTQYF. The CDR3 nucleotides are TGTGCCAGCAGTTACGTGGGGGCCTATGAAGATACGCAGTATTTT.

The chain has TRBV29-1 and TRBJ2-3; TRBD1 is a possible D gene (6 bases). Germline V gives CDR1 SQVTM, CDR2 ANQGSEA. This CDR3 region has 15 residues. V was pared by 4 bases and J by 7 bases, with 21 bases between. The CDR3 protein is CSVGLPAGAVYTQYF. CDR3 nucleotides: TGCAGCGTTGGGCTCCCGGCAGGGGCTGTTTATACGCAGTATTTT.

This sequence joins TRBV29-1 and TRBJ2-1, with 7 bases fitting TRBD2. The CDR3 is made up of 12 amino acids. V shed 6 bases, J shed 6 bases, and the junction held 5 bases outside the gene matches. In germline, CDR1 is SQVTM, CDR2 ANQGSEA. CDR3 loop: CSVGGTPNEQFF. As DNA, the CDR3 is TGCAGCGTGGGGGGGACTCCCAATGAGCAGTTCTTC.

This clonotype was seen more than once but under ten times. The chain uses TRBV4-2 and TRBJ2-5; 12 bases align to TRBD2. This CDR3 is 16 amino acids long. J lost 4 bases, V lost 2 bases, and 5 bases had no gene match. Germline V gene sequence: CDR1 LGHNA, CDR2 YNFKEQ. This chain's CDR3 is CASSQSPGLAGETQYF. DNA for the CDR3: TGTGCCAGCAGCCAAAGCCCGGGACTAGCGGGAGAGACCCAGTACTTC.

This clonotype was observed a handful of times. This sequence joins TRBV29-1 and TRBJ2-2; D not resolved. The CDR3 sequence is 13 residues long. Per the germline V gene, CDR1 is SQVTM and CDR2 is ANQGSEA. Trimming took 7 bases from V and 0 from J, leaving 9 bases between them. CDR3 bases: TGCAGCGGGAGACATCCGAACACCGGGGAGCTGTTTTTT. Translation: CSGRHPNTGELFF.